These 30 T cell receptor beta chains were all obtained from the same sample, sequenced in a study of blood T cell repertoires in COVID-19. Sequencing used immunoSEQ multiplex PCR; TCRdb keeps in-frame clones, though not all of them. The sample includes about 20,000 clones, about 90% of them seen just once. Sequencing was performed on peripheral blood. The receptors were gathered from a man between 65 and 79 years old with acute or convalescent COVID-19.

In its sample, this clone was seen a few times. This chain uses TRBV5-5 with TRBJ2-5, with 7 bases aligning to TRBD2. The CDR3 has 15 residues. The trim removed 0 bases at V and 5 bases at J, leaving 7 bases unmatched. In germline, CDR1 is SGHKS, CDR2 YYEKEE (reference sequence). CDR3 loop: CASSLDREGWETQYF. Here the CDR3 DNA reads TGTGCCAGCAGCTTGGATAGGGAGGGTTGGGAGACCCAGTACTTC. Using reference TRBV5-5 and TRBJ2-5 for the parts outside the CDR3, the full variable domain is DAGVTQSPTHLIKTRGQQVTLRCSPISGHKSVSWYQQVLGQGPQFIFQYYEKEERGRGNFPDRFSARQFPNYSSELNVNALLLGDSALYLCASSLDREGWETQYFGPGTRLLVL.

The rearrangement uses TRBV7-8 and TRBJ1-4; D remains ambiguous. Germline values: CDR1 SGHVS, CDR2 FQNEAQ. V gave up 1 base and J gave up 4 bases, with 13 bases separating them. The CDR3 extends over 16 amino acids. The CDR3 reads CASSLGAKNSNEKLFF. The CDR3 DNA reads TGTGCCAGCAGCTTAGGGGCAAAGAATAGTAATGAAAAACTGTTTTTT.

The chain joins TRBV6-6 to TRBJ1-1; D is ambiguous. CDR3 length: 12 amino acids. CDR1 is MNHNY and CDR2 is SVGAGI in the germline V gene (reference sequence). Trimming pared 3 bases from V and 9 bases from J, leaving 11 bases between. The CDR3 region has the DNA TGTGCCAGCAGTTATTCCGAGTTACAAGCTTTCTTT. It codes for CASSYSELQAFF.

This clone was detected once. This chain connects TRBV3-1 (or the pseudogene TRBV3-2) to TRBJ1-5; D unresolved. V shed 4 bases and J shed 6 bases, with 13 bases lying between them. Germline V gene sequence: CDR1 LGHDT, CDR2 YNNKEL (reference sequence). This CDR3 is built from 14 residues. Here the CDR3 reads CASSLGTRGQPQHF. CDR3 DNA sequence: TGTGCCAGCAGCCTCGGAACCCGCGGTCAGCCCCAGCATTTT.

The V call is TRBV28, the J call TRBJ1-2; 8 bases match TRBD1. The CDR3 has 14 amino acids. CDR1 and CDR2 from the germline V gene are MDHEN and SYDVKM. V lost 2 bases, J lost 4 bases, and 3 bases stayed unmatched. For the CDR3, the DNA is TGTGCCAGCAGTTTAACCGGGACAGGCTATGGCTACACCTTC. Its translation: CASSLTGTGYGYTF.

This rearrangement joins TRBV3-1 (or the pseudogene TRBV3-2) to TRBJ2-1; 8 bases align to TRBD2. CDR3 length equals 17 residues. J was trimmed by 2 bases and V by 1 base; bases with no gene match: 7. From germline, CDR1 is LGHDT and CDR2 YNNKEL (reference sequence). The CDR3 region has the DNA TGTGCCAGCAGCCAAGGACCGGATAGCGGGGCCTACAATGAGCAGTTCTTC. This codes for CASSQGPDSGAYNEQFF.

The chain uses TRBV6-2 or TRBV6-3 and TRBJ2-7; TRBD2 is a possible D gene (5 bases). Germline CDR1 MNHEY, CDR2 SVGEGT. This CDR3 region has 18 residues. The germline V and J ends were trimmed by 3 bases and 1 base, with 22 bases remaining between them. The DNA for the CDR3 is TGTGCCAGCAGTTATAGGCCTAGCTTGGTGCTGATGTCCTACGAGCAGTACTTC. It translates to CASSYRPSLVLMSYEQYF.

The chain links TRBV6-5 to TRBJ1-1; TRBD1 matches at 7 bases. CDR1 MNHEY and CDR2 SVGAGI come from the germline V gene. This CDR3 spans 14 amino acids. Unmatched junction bases numbered 7, after V lost 6 bases and J lost 3 bases. In DNA form, the CDR3 reads TGTGCCAGCAGACCGACAGGGTGGGACACTGAAGCTTTCTTT. Translating gives CASRPTGWDTEAFF.

The chain combines TRBV19 with TRBJ1-5; 9 bases map to TRBD1. The length of the CDR3 is 14 residues. V lost 5 bases to trimming and J lost 6 bases; unmatched junction nucleotides: 5. Germline lookup yields CDR1 LNHDA and CDR2 SQIVND (reference sequence). CDR3 coding DNA: TGTGCCAGTAGTTGGACAGGGGTCGGTCAGCCCCAGCATTTT. Residues: CASSWTGVGQPQHF.

The chain carries TRBV7-8 and TRBJ2-2; D is ambiguous. Trimming shortened V by 5 bases and J by 2 bases, and 15 bases separated the two germline ends. Germline CDR1 reads SGHVS; CDR2 reads FQNEAQ. The CDR3 has 16 residues. CDR3 nucleotides: TGTGCCAGCAGCCGAGTCGCAGAGGTCAACACCGGGGAGCTGTTTTTT. It codes for CASSRVAEVNTGELFF.

This chain uses TRBV25-1 with TRBJ2-4; D remains unclear. The germline V gene has CDR1 MGHDK and CDR2 SYGVNS. Trimming shortened V by 3 bases and J by 0 bases, and 6 bases separated the two germline ends. The CDR3 loop spans 14 amino acids. This CDR3 reads CASSESGAKNIQYF. The CDR3 coding sequence is TGTGCCAGCAGTGAGTCCGGAGCCAAAAACATTCAGTACTTC.

This chain connects TRBV28 to TRBJ2-7; 7 bases fit TRBD2. Germline values: CDR1 MDHEN, CDR2 SYDVKM. The J segment lost 6 bases and the V segment lost 3 bases, leaving 2 bases of the junction unmatched. The CDR3 covers 12 residues. CDR3 sequence: CASSFTGGEQYF. CDR3 nucleotides: TGTGCCAGCAGTTTCACGGGGGGCGAGCAGTACTTC.

The rearrangement joins TRBV15 to TRBJ1-6, with D tentatively TRBD1 (6 bases). CDR3 length: 14 amino acids. Trimming took off 0 bases at V and 14 bases at J, with 14 bases between the two ends. Germline CDR1 reads LNHNV; CDR2 reads YYDKDF (reference sequence). This CDR3 is CATSREGAAPSLHF. The CDR3 DNA reads TGTGCCACCAGCAGAGAGGGGGCGGCACCGTCCCTCCACTTT.

The chain has TRBV5-1 and TRBJ2-1, with 9 bases aligning to TRBD2. In germline, CDR1 is SGHRS, CDR2 YFSETQ. The trim removed 1 base at V and 10 bases at J, leaving 9 bases unmatched. The CDR3 covers 15 residues. The CDR3 DNA is TGCGCCAGCAGCTTGAAGGGCGGGGGGGCCGAGGAGCAGTTCTTC. Translation: CASSLKGGGAEEQFF.

V is TRBV12-3 or TRBV12-4 and J is TRBJ2-5; D is undetermined. This CDR3 spans 12 amino acids. The ends were cut back, 6 bases at V and 3 bases at J, with 8 bases in the middle. The CDR3 DNA reads as TGTGCCAGCAGCAGGAATGAAGAGACCCAGTACTTC. This encodes CASSRNEETQYF.

This clone was found a few times. The V gene is TRBV2, the J gene TRBJ1-1; 8 nucleotides match TRBD1. The germline V gene encodes CDR1 SNHLY and CDR2 FYNNEI. This CDR3 is 14 amino acids long. Unmatched junction bases numbered 3, after V lost 0 bases and J lost 6 bases. The CDR3 here is CASSEARTGPEAFF. The CDR3 DNA reads as TGTGCCAGCAGTGAAGCGAGGACAGGGCCTGAAGCTTTCTTT.

The V and J genes are TRBV2 and TRBJ2-2, with 7 bases lining up with TRBD1. The V gene's germline CDR1 is SNHLY and CDR2 FYNNEI. J was trimmed by 6 bases and V by 7 bases; bases with no gene match: 11. The CDR3 length is 15 residues. The CDR3 DNA reads as TGTGCCAGCACCTTCGAGACAGGGCTCGCCGGGGAGCTGTTTTTT. Encoded protein: CASTFETGLAGELFF.

The V gene is TRBV11-1, the J gene TRBJ2-1; 12 nucleotides line up with TRBD2. CDR3 length: 16 amino acids. The V and J ends lost 6 bases and 0 bases, in that order; junction bases with no gene match: 3. Per germline, CDR1 SGHAT and CDR2 FQDESV (reference sequence). The CDR3 sequence is CASSLLAGGSYNEQFF. CDR3 DNA: TGTGCCAGCAGTTTACTAGCGGGGGGCTCCTACAATGAGCAGTTCTTC.

This clone was seen only once. The rearrangement joins TRBV10-2 to TRBJ1-1; D ambiguous. The CDR3 runs to 13 residues. CDR1 is WSHSY and CDR2 is SAAADI in the germline V gene. Trimming took 2 bases from V and 4 from J, leaving 8 bases between them. CDR3 amino acids: CASSEEVITEAFF. As DNA, the CDR3 is TGCGCCAGCAGTGAGGAGGTTATCACTGAAGCTTTCTTT.

The V and J genes are TRBV6-5 and TRBJ2-1; 8 positions match TRBD2. J gave up 9 bases and V 6 bases, and 7 bases lay outside the gene matches. This CDR3 is built from 13 residues. Germline V gene sequence: CDR1 MNHEY, CDR2 SVGAGI. The CDR3 bases are TGTGCCAGCAGGCCCGGGAGGGGGGGTGAGCAGTTCTTC. Translated: CASRPGRGGEQFF.

This rearrangement joins TRBV3-1 (or the pseudogene TRBV3-2) to TRBJ1-2; 7 bases align to TRBD1. Germline CDR1 reads LGHDT; CDR2 reads YNNKEL (reference sequence). CDR3 size: 13 residues. Trimming took 4 bases from V and 6 from J; bases not matched to a gene: 5. The CDR3 reads CASSPTGFHGYTF. CDR3 in DNA: TGTGCCAGCAGCCCGACAGGGTTTCATGGCTACACCTTC.

V usage is TRBV7-9 and J usage is TRBJ1-1; D may be TRBD1 (6 bases). Trimming removed 7 bases at V and 9 bases at J, with 18 bases between. Germline CDR1 SEHNR, CDR2 FQNEAQ (reference sequence). The CDR3 spans 13 residues. The CDR3 region has the DNA TGTGCCAGCACCGGGGGTTTGGGGACAAAAGCTTTCTTT. Encoded protein: CASTGGLGTKAFF.

The chain has TRBV3-1 (or the pseudogene TRBV3-2) and TRBJ2-3; 11 bases fit TRBD2. With 1 base clipped from V and 2 bases from J, the junction kept 2 bases outside the gene matches. Germline V CDR1 and CDR2: LGHDT, YNNKEL (reference sequence). The CDR3 is made up of 16 amino acids. CDR3 sequence reads: CASSQVAGGPTDTQYF. CDR3 DNA: TGTGCCAGCAGCCAAGTAGCGGGGGGGCCCACAGATACGCAGTATTTT.

The J gene is TRBJ2-1, the V gene TRBV11-3; 7 bases map to TRBD2. Germline trimming cut 1 base from V and 8 bases from J; bases unmatched to any gene: 8. Germline values: CDR1 SGHNT, CDR2 YENEEA. The CDR3 loop spans 15 amino acids. DNA of the CDR3: TGTGCCAGCAGCTTAGGTGGGGGGGACTTCGATGAGCAGTTCTTC. This gives the protein CASSLGGGDFDEQFF.

The chain couples TRBV7-6 to TRBJ2-3; TRBD1 matches at 12 bases. The V and J ends lost 5 bases and 7 bases, in that order; junction bases with no gene match: 13. The CDR3 runs to 17 residues. Looked up from germline, CDR1 is SGHVS and CDR2 is FNYEAQ. The CDR3 DNA sequence: TGTGCCAGCAGCGACCGGGACAGGGGGCGCGGTAATCATACGCAGTATTTT. Amino acid sequence: CASSDRDRGRGNHTQYF.

The chain employs TRBV2 and TRBJ1-1; TRBD1 might be the D (6 bases). Trimming removed 7 bases from V and 6 bases from J, with 15 bases in between. The CDR3 spans 13 residues. From germline, CDR1 is SNHLY and CDR2 FYNNEI. The CDR3 reads CASIRGGRSEAFF. For the CDR3, the DNA is TGTGCCAGCATCCGCGGGGGCCGGTCTGAAGCTTTCTTT.

This chain connects TRBV5-6 to TRBJ1-6; 7 positions match TRBD1. The CDR3 covers 16 residues. J was trimmed by 5 bases and V by 1 base; bases with no gene match: 6. CDR1 and CDR2 from the germline V gene are SGHDT and YYEEEE. CDR3 region: CASSLWGTANNSPLHF. Written as DNA, the CDR3 is TGTGCCAGCAGCTTGTGGGGGACAGCCAATAATTCACCCCTCCACTTT.

This chain uses TRBV24-1 with TRBJ2-1; TRBD2 is a possible D gene (5 bases). The germline V gene has CDR1 KGHDR and CDR2 SFDVKD. V was clipped by 5 bases and J by 6 bases, with 7 bases between them. CDR3 length: 12 residues. CDR3 in DNA: TGTGCCACCAGTGGCGGGCCCAATGAGCAGTTCTTC. This codes for CATSGGPNEQFF.

This clone appeared once. This chain links TRBV28 with TRBJ2-3, with 8 positions matching TRBD2. Germline trimming cut 5 bases from V and 4 bases from J; bases unmatched to any gene: 8. Germline V gene sequence: CDR1 MDHEN, CDR2 SYDVKM. This CDR3 spans 15 amino acids. The CDR3 nucleotides are TGTGCCAGCAGTCAGCGGGGGAATGGGGCAGATACGCAGTATTTT. Translating gives CASSQRGNGADTQYF.

The chain is built from TRBV6-5 and TRBJ1-4, with 9 bases aligning to TRBD1. The germline V gene encodes CDR1 MNHEY and CDR2 SVGAGI. V lost 7 bases, J lost 6 bases, and 3 bases stayed unmatched. The CDR3 covers 13 residues. The CDR3 reads CASKGQGYEKLFF. The CDR3 DNA reads TGTGCCAGCAAGGGACAGGGCTATGAAAAACTGTTTTTT.